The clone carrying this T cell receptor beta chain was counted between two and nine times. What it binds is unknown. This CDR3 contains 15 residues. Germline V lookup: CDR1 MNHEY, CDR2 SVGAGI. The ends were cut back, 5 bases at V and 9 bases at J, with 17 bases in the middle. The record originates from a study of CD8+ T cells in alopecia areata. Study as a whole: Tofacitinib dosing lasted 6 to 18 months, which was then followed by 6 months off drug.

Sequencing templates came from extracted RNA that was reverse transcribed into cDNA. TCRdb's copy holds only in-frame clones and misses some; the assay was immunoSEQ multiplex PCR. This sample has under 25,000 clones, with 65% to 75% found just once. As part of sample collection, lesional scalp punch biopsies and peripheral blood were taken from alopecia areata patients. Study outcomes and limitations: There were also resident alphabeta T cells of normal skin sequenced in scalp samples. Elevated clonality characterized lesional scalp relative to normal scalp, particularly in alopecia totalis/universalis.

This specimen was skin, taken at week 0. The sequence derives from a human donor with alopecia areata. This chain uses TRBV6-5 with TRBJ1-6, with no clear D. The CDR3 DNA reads TGTGCCAGCAGTGGAAGGACGCCCGGGAGTTCACCCCTCCACTTT. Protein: CASSGRTPGSSPLHF.